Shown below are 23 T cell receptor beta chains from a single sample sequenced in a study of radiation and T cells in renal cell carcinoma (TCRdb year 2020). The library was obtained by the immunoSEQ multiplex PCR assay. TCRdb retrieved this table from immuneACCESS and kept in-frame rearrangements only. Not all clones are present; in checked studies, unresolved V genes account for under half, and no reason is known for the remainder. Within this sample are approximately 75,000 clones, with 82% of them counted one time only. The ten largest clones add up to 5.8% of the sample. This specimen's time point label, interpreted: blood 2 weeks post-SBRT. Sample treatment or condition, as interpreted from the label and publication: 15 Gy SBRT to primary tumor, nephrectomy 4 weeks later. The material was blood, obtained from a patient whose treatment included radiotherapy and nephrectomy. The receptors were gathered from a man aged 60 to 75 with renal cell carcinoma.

The CDR3 spells CASSVEGAGQSPQHF. The CDR3 DNA reads as TGTGCCAGCAGCGTAGAGGGAGCAGGGCAATCGCCCCAGCATTTT. This chain links TRBV9 with TRBJ1-5; a possible D gene is TRBD1 (5 bases). Germline V CDR1 and CDR2: SGDLS, YYNGEE. V was clipped by 0 bases and J by 9 bases, with 16 bases between them. The CDR3 runs to 15 residues.

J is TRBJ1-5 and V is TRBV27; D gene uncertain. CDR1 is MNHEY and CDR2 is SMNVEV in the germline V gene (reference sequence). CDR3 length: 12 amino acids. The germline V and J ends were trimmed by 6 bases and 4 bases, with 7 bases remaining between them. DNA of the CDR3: TGTGCCAGCAGCGACCCGAATCAGCCCCAGCATTTT. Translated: CASSDPNQPQHF.

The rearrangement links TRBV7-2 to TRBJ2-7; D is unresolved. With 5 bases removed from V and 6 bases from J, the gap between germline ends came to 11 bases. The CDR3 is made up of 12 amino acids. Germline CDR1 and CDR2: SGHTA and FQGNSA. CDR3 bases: TGTGCCAGCAGCCCCATCCTAGGCGAGCAGTACTTC. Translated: CASSPILGEQYF.

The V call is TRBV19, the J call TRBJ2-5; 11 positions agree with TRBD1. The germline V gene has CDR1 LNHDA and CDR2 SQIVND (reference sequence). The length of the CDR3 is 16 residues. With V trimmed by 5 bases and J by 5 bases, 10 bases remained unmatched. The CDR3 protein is CASSARKGQGGETQYF. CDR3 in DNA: TGTGCCAGTAGTGCTCGAAAGGGACAGGGGGGGGAGACCCAGTACTTC.

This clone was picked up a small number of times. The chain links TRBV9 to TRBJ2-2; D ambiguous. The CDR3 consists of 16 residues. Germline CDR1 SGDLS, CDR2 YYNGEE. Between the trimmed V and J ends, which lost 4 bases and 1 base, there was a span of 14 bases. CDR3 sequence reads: CASSPFLRRNTGELFF. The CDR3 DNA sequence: TGTGCCAGCAGCCCGTTCCTACGGCGGAACACCGGGGAGCTGTTTTTT.

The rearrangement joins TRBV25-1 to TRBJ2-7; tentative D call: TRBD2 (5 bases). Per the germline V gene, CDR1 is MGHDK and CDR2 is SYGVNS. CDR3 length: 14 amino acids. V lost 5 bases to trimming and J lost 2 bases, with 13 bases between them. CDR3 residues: CASSRRTSPYEQYF. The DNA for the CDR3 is TGTGCCAGCAGTAGGAGGACCTCTCCCTACGAGCAGTACTTC.

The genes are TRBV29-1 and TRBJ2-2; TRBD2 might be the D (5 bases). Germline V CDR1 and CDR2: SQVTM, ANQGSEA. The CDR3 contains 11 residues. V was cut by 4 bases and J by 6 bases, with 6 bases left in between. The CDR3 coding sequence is TGCAGCGTTGTGGGAGCCGGGGAGCTGTTTTTT. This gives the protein CSVVGAGELFF.

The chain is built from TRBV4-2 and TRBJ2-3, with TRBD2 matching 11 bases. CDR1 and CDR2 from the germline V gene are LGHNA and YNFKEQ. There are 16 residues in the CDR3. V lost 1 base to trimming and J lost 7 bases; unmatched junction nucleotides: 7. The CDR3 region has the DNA TGTGCCAGCAGCCAAGTAACTAGCGGGAGTGTATATACGCAGTATTTT. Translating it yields CASSQVTSGSVYTQYF.

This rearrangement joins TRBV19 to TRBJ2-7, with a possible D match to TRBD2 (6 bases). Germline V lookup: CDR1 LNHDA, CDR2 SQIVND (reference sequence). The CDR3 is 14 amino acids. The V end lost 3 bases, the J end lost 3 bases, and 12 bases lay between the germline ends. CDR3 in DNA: TGTGCCAGTAGTATTTCCCCTAGCGTCTACGAGCAGTACTTC. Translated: CASSISPSVYEQYF.

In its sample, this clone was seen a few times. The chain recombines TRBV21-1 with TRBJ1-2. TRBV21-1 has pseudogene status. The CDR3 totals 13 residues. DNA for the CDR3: TGTGCCAGCAGAGACTACCTTAACTATGGCTACACCTTC. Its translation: CASRDYLNYGYTF.

The CDR3 DNA sequence: TGTGCCAGCAGCTCTCGGGGACTAGCATTCGGTGAGCAGTTCTTC. Translated: CASSSRGLAFGEQFF. The chain links TRBV5-4 to TRBJ2-1; TRBD2 agrees at 9 bases. Germline values: CDR1 SGHNT, CDR2 YYREEE (reference sequence). V lost 3 bases and J lost 9; bases outside the gene matches: 10. This CDR3 contains 15 residues.

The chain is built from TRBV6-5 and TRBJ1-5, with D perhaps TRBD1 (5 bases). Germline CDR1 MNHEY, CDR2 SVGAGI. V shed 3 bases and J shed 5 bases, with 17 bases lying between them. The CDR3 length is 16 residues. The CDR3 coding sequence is TGTGCCAGCAGTTATAGGACGAGTGGGGGAGATCAGCCCCAGCATTTT. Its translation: CASSYRTSGGDQPQHF.

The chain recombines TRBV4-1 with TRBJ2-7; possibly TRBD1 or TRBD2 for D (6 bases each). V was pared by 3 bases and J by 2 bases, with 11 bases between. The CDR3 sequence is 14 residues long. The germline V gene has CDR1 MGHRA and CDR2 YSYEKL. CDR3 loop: CASSHPRGAYEQYF. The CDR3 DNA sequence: TGCGCCAGCAGCCACCCAAGGGGGGCCTACGAGCAGTACTTC.

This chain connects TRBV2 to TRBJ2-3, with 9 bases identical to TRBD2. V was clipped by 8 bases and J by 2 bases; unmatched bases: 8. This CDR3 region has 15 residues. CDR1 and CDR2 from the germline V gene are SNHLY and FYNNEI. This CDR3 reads CASLPKGLATDTQYF. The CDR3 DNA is TGTGCCAGCCTACCTAAGGGACTAGCCACAGATACGCAGTATTTT.

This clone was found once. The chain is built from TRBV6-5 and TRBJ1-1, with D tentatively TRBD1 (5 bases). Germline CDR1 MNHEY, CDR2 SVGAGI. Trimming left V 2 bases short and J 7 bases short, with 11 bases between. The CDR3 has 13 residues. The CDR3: CASSYPAGGEAFF. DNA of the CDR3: TGTGCCAGCAGTTACCCCGCCGGGGGTGAAGCTTTCTTT.

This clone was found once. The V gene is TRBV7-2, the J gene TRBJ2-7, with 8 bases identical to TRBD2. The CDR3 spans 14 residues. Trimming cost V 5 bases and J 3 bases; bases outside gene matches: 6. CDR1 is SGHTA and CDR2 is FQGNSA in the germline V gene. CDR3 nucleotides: TGTGCCAGCAGCGCCCAGGGACTAGTCTACGAGCAGTACTTC. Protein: CASSAQGLVYEQYF.

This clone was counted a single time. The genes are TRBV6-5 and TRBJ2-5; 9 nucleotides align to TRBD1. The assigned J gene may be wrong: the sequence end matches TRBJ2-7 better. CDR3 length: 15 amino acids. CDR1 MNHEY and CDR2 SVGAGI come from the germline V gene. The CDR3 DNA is TGTGCCAGCAGGCAGTCCGGGACAGGGACCTACGAGCAGTACTTC. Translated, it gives CASRQSGTGTYEQYF.

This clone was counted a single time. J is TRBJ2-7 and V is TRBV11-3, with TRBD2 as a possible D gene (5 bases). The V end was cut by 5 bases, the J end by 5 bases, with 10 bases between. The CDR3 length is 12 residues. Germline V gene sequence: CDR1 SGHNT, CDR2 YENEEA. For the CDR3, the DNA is TGTGCCAGCAGCCGGGATACCCACGAGCAGTACTTC. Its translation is CASSRDTHEQYF.

The CDR3 bases are TGCAGCGTTGCGGGTAGCGTCACAGATACGCAGTATTTT. Translating it yields CSVAGSVTDTQYF. The chain has TRBV29-1 and TRBJ2-3; possible D gene TRBD2, 5 bases. The germline gives CDR1 SQVTM, CDR2 ANQGSEA. V gave up 4 bases and J gave up 2 bases, with 10 bases separating them. CDR3 length: 13 amino acids.

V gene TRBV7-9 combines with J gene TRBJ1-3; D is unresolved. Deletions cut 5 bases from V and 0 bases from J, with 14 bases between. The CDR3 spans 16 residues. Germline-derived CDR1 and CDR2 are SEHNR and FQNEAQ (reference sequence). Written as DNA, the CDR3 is TGTGCCAGCAGCCGTCAACAGCTTTCCTCTGGAAACACCATATATTTT. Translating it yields CASSRQQLSSGNTIYF.

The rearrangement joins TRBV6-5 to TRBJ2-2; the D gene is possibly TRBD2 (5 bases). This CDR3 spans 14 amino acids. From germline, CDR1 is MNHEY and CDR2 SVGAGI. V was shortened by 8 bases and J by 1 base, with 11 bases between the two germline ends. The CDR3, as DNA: TGTGCCAGCGGCCGGGGAGAGAACACCGGGGAGCTGTTTTTT. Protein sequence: CASGRGENTGELFF.

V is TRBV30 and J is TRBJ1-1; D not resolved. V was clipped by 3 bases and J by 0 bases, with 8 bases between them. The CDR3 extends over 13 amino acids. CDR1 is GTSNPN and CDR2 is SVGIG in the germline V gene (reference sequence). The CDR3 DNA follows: TGTGCCTGGAGGGTGGAACTGAACACTGAAGCTTTCTTT. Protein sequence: CAWRVELNTEAFF. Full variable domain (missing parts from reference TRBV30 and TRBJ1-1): SQTIHQWPATLVQPVGSPLSLECTVEGTSNPNLYWYRQAAGRGLQLLFYSVGIGQISSEVPQNLSASRPQDRQFILSSKKLLLSDSGFYLCAWRVELNTEAFFGQGTRLTVV.

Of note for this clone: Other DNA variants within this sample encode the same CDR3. CDR3 DNA sequence: TGTGCCAGCAGTTTAGCGGGAAGCTCCTACAATGAGCAGTTCTTC. Its protein product is CASSLAGSSYNEQFF. The chain couples TRBV27 to TRBJ2-1, with D possibly matching TRBD2 (6 bases). The V end was cut by 2 bases, the J end by 0 bases, with 8 bases between. This CDR3 is 15 amino acids long. Germline-derived CDR1 and CDR2 are MNHEY and SMNVEV (reference sequence).